This TCR beta chain originates from a study of T cells in women clearing cervical HPV infection. Study context: No precancer developed; the control's incident HPV16 infection cleared within 12 months. Study conclusions and caveats: Associations may precede or follow infection; HPV-specific or memory T cells were not isolated.

Concerning this clone: Its antigen is as yet unknown. The read comes to an end 3 residues before the CDR3 does, leaving the germline J gene to fill in the end.

CDR3 length equals 18 residues. Germline V gene sequence: CDR1 WSHSY, CDR2 SAAADI. Sequenced by immunoSEQ multiplex PCR; TCRdb stores in-frame clones only, minus some. This sample's table reports roughly 13,000 clones. The J gene is TRBJ1-2, the V gene TRBV10-2; TRBD1 agrees at 9 bases. The origin of this receptor is a woman between 18 and 69 years old with a cervical HPV16 infection that either progressed to CIN3+ or cleared (not recorded which). Material for sequencing was blood buffy coat. The CDR3 loop is CASRVGGLRGQGFYDYTF. The CDR3 bases that were read are TGCGCCAGCCGCGTTGGGGGGTTGAGAGGACAGGGGTTTTACGAC.